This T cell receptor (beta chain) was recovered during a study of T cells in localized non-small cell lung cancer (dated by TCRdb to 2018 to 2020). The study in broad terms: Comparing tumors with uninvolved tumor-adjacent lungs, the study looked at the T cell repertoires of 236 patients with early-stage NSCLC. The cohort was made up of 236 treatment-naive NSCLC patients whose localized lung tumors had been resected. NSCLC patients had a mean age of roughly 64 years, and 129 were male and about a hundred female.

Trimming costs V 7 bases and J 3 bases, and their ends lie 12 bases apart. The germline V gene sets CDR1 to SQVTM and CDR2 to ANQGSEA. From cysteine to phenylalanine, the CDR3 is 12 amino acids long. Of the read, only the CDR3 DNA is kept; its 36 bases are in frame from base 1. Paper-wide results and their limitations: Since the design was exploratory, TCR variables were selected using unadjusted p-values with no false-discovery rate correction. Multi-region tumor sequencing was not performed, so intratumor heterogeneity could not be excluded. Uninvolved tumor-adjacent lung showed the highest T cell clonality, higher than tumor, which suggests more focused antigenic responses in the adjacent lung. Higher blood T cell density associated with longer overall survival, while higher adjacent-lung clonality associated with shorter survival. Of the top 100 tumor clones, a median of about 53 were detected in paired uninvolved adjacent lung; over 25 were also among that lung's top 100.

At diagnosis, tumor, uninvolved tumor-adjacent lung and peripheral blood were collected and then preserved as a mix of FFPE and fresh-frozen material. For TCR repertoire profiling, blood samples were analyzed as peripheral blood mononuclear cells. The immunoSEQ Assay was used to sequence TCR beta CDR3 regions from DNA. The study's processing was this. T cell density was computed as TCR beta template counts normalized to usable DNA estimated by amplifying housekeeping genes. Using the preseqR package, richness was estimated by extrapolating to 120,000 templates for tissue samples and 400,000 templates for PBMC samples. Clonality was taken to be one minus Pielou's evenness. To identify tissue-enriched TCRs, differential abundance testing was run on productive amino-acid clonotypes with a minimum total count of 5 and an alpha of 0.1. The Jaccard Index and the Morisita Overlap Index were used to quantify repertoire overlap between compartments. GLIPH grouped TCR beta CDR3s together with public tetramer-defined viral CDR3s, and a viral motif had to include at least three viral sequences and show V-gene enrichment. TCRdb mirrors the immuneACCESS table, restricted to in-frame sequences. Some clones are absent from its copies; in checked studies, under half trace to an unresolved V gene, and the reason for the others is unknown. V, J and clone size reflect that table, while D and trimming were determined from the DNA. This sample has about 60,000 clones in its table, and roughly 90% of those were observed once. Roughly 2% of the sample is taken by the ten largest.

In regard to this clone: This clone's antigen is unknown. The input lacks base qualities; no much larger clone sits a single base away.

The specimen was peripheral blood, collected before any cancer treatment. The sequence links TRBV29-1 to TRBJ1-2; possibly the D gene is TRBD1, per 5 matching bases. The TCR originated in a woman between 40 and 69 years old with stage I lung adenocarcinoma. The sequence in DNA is TGCAGCGATGGGGGGGAGGACTATGGCTACACCTTC. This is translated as CSDGGEDYGYTF.